This T cell receptor beta chain emerged from a study of blood T cell dynamics during melanoma immunotherapy. Study-wide background: Metastatic melanoma patients received first-line pembrolizumab or nivolumab plus ipilimumab.

Trimming at V came to 5 bases and at J to 7 bases, leaving 10 bases not matched to a gene. Germline CDR1 SNHLY, CDR2 FYNNEI. The CDR3 is 14 amino acids. Noted time point: week 3, after first cycle of checkpoint inhibitor. Every bulk PBMC sample received the same 350 ng of DNA. Assay used: immunoSEQ multiplex PCR; TCRdb lists only in-frame clones, some missing. The sample contains approximately 4,700 clones, 78% of which appear only once. The rearrangement links TRBV2 to TRBJ1-2; 7 nucleotides agree with TRBD1. This specimen consisted of blood, obtained from a patient treated with checkpoint blockade. The clonotype comes from a human donor with melanoma. CDR3 sequence reads: CASSSTDRATGYTF. The CDR3 coding sequence is TGTGCCAGCAGTTCCACAGACAGGGCAACTGGCTACACCTTC.